This T cell receptor (beta chain) was captured in a study of shared T cell receptors in the human thymus. The length of the CDR3 is 13 residues. After removal of 2 bases from V and 4 bases from J, the junction contained 1 base not matched to a gene. Germline V gene data show CDR1 as MNHEY and CDR2 as SMNVEV (reference sequence). Sequenced by immunoSEQ multiplex PCR; TCRdb stores in-frame clones only, minus some. In the table there are more than 550,000 clones, approximately 89% of which are singletons. These data were also reused for a study on human thymus T cells.

Material: thymocytes. The V and J genes are TRBV27 and TRBJ2-5, with TRBD2 identical over 7 bases. The sequence derives from a boy under two years old with a congenital heart defect. The CDR3 coding sequence is TGTGCCAGCAGTTTAGGGGGGGGAGAGACCCAGTACTTC. Amino acid sequence: CASSLGGGETQYF.